The subject of this entry is one T cell receptor (beta chain). Per the germline V gene, CDR1 is DFQATT and CDR2 is SNEGSKA (reference sequence). Between the trimmed V and J ends, which lost 3 bases and 1 base, there was a span of 7 bases. This CDR3 has 13 residues. The sample comes from a study of CD8 T cells in Susac syndrome. Random hexamers served to reverse transcribe roughly 0.45 to 1 ug RNA. TCRdb reprocessed the immunoSEQ multiplex PCR reads with MiXCR, giving one entry per CDR3 protein. The data show roughly 200,000 distinct CDR3 sequences, with 90% to 95% seen just once and about 0.095% held by the top ten.

Sequencing was performed on CD4+ T cells from PBMCs. The receptor was isolated from a human donor in good health. The V call is TRBV20-1, the J call TRBJ2-1, with D hard to call. The CDR3 DNA reads TGCAGTGCTAGGGGTCGTTCCTACAATGAGCAGTTCTTC. As protein: CSARGRSYNEQFF.